The rows below give T cell receptor beta chains drawn from one sample of a study of shared T cell receptors in the human thymus. Produced via immunoSEQ multiplex PCR; TCRdb's table is partial and in-frame only. The sample holds roughly 660,000 clones, around nine tenths seen once. These same records also appear under a second study, on human thymus T cells.

The sequencing sample was made of thymocytes. These receptor sequences come from a boy in the first two years of life with a congenital heart defect. The conserved cysteine and the conserved F or W are not part of the CDR3 here. A D gene is named only where the DNA matches it firmly.

CDR3aa: ASSSLGGDRTDNQPQH
v_gene: TRBV18
d_gene: TRBD1

CDR3aa: ASSLGREVGHGYT
v_gene: TRBV27
d_gene: -

CDR3aa: ASSHPPRGRGDEQF
v_gene: TRBV4-2
d_gene: TRBD2

CDR3aa: ASTLTSGTAYEQY
v_gene: TRBV6-5
d_gene: TRBD2

CDR3aa: ASSPRDYLQETQY
v_gene: TRBV27
d_gene: TRBD2

CDR3aa: ASSSMDRGGNQPQH
v_gene: TRBV5-6
d_gene: TRBD1

CDR3aa: ASSLEDGGYEQY
v_gene: TRBV7-2
d_gene: -

CDR3aa: ASSFPGTGRDYGYT
v_gene: TRBV28
d_gene: TRBD1

CDR3aa: ASRGGATSEQY
v_gene: TRBV7-6
d_gene: -

CDR3aa: ATSRGTGIPYGYT
v_gene: TRBV15
d_gene: TRBD1

CDR3aa: ASSFPGGEY
v_gene: TRBV28
d_gene: TRBD2

CDR3aa: ASSQSAGGPTYEQY
v_gene: TRBV23-1
d_gene: TRBD2

CDR3aa: ASSVSPGLAGGPGYNEQF
v_gene: TRBV9
d_gene: TRBD2

CDR3aa: ASSLGGRGRGTEAF
v_gene: TRBV5-1
d_gene: TRBD1

CDR3aa: ASSQERGQNYGYT
v_gene: TRBV4-3
d_gene: TRBD1

CDR3aa: ASSEGLREQF
v_gene: TRBV5-1
d_gene: -

CDR3aa: AWTQASEQY
v_gene: TRBV30
d_gene: -

CDR3aa: ASSREGAGEKLF
v_gene: TRBV6-5
d_gene: TRBD1

CDR3aa: ASSPDGTGGSVGQY
v_gene: TRBV18
d_gene: TRBD1

CDR3aa: RPSGEQF
v_gene: TRBV20-1
d_gene: -

CDR3aa: ASSLGGGGQPQH
v_gene: TRBV5-1
d_gene: -

CDR3aa: ASSQETRTGVGGGEKLF
v_gene: TRBV4-1
d_gene: TRBD1

CDR3aa: ASSFNGAGGPHEQY
v_gene: TRBV6-5
d_gene: TRBD2

CDR3aa: AISERGRETQY
v_gene: TRBV10-3
d_gene: -

CDR3aa: ASSLAGGTDTQY
v_gene: TRBV5-1
d_gene: -

CDR3aa: ASSELKAGAPQILF
v_gene: TRBV6-4
d_gene: TRBD2

CDR3aa: ASGAAYEQY
v_gene: TRBV30
d_gene: -

CDR3aa: ASSEWTGDYSNQPQH
v_gene: TRBV6-1
d_gene: TRBD1

CDR3aa: ASSTTGANVLT
v_gene: TRBV19
d_gene: -

CDR3aa: ASRATGNPGYT
v_gene: TRBV2
d_gene: -

CDR3aa: ASSLRAGEDTQY
v_gene: TRBV7-3
d_gene: -

CDR3aa: ASSSRPGTGTDTQY
v_gene: TRBV5-1
d_gene: TRBD1

CDR3aa: ASKPTGTDNYGYT
v_gene: TRBV6-4
d_gene: TRBD1

CDR3aa: AITKGADTEAF
v_gene: TRBV10-3
d_gene: TRBD1

CDR3aa: ASSPGSGRMKWSTDTQY
v_gene: TRBV27
d_gene: TRBD2

CDR3aa: ASGFVIAGGSYEQY
v_gene: TRBV28
d_gene: TRBD2